Listed below are T cell receptor beta chains from one sample, sequenced in a study of blood T cell repertoires in COVID-19. Sequencing used immunoSEQ multiplex PCR; TCRdb keeps in-frame clones, though not all of them. The data hold about 73,000 clones, with about 83% observed a single time. Sequencing was performed on peripheral blood. The receptor set was obtained from an older woman with acute or convalescent COVID-19. CDR3s include the opening cysteine and the closing phenylalanine or tryptophan. D genes are given only for firm matches. The size of a clone is reported for some rows only, either as once, few or many, or as a class for expanded clones.

cdr3_length: 15; v_call: TRBV9; j_call: TRBJ2-7; clone_size: .; d_call: TRBD1; cdr3_nt: TGTGCCAGCAGCCTAGCCGGGACAGAAACCTACGAGCAGTACTTC; cdr3_aa: CASSLAGTETYEQYF
cdr3_length: 14; v_call: TRBV19; j_call: TRBJ1-1; clone_size: .; d_call: .; cdr3_nt: TGTGCCAGTAATTTCGGGGTTGGAAACACTGAAGCTTTCTTT; cdr3_aa: CASNFGVGNTEAFF
cdr3_length: 16; v_call: TRBV6-5; j_call: TRBJ1-1; clone_size: .; d_call: .; cdr3_nt: TGTGCCAGCAGTTCCTGGGATGGGGCAGAGAACACTGAAGCTTTCTTT; cdr3_aa: CASSSWDGAENTEAFF
cdr3_length: 13; v_call: TRBV2; j_call: TRBJ2-3; clone_size: .; d_call: .; cdr3_nt: TGTGCCAGCAAAGGCAGGGTTTCGGATACGCAGTATTTT; cdr3_aa: CASKGRVSDTQYF
cdr3_length: 13; v_call: TRBV5-1; j_call: TRBJ2-5; clone_size: once; d_call: .; cdr3_nt: TGCGCCAGCAGCACTTCTAGCGAAGAGACCCAGTACTTC; cdr3_aa: CASSTSSEETQYF
cdr3_length: 15; v_call: TRBV3-1/TRBV3-2; j_call: TRBJ2-3; clone_size: .; d_call: .; cdr3_nt: TGTGCCAGCAGCCAAGATACATTGGGCGCAGATACGCAGTATTTT; cdr3_aa: CASSQDTLGADTQYF
cdr3_length: 15; v_call: TRBV7-2; j_call: TRBJ2-7; clone_size: .; d_call: TRBD2; cdr3_nt: TGTGCCAGCAGTCGGACTAGCGTGGAACCCTACGAGCAGTACTTC; cdr3_aa: CASSRTSVEPYEQYF
cdr3_length: 15; v_call: TRBV6-5; j_call: TRBJ2-1; clone_size: once; d_call: .; cdr3_nt: TGTGCCAGCAGTTACGCCTTGGGAGCTTACAATGAGCAGTTCTTC; cdr3_aa: CASSYALGAYNEQFF
cdr3_length: 17; v_call: TRBV11-2; j_call: TRBJ2-3; clone_size: .; d_call: TRBD2; cdr3_nt: TGTGCCAGCAGCTTAATAAGACTAGCGGGGTCCACAGATACGCAGTATTTT; cdr3_aa: CASSLIRLAGSTDTQYF
cdr3_length: 15; v_call: TRBV19; j_call: TRBJ1-2; clone_size: .; d_call: .; cdr3_nt: TGTGCCAGTAGTTGGCAAGGAAGAGAGAGGTATGGCTACACCTTC; cdr3_aa: CASSWQGRERYGYTF
cdr3_length: 12; v_call: TRBV19; j_call: TRBJ1-4; clone_size: .; d_call: .; cdr3_nt: TGTGCCAGCACAGGAAGGCAAGAAAAACTGTTTTTT; cdr3_aa: CASTGRQEKLFF
cdr3_length: 17; v_call: TRBV19; j_call: TRBJ1-1; clone_size: .; d_call: .; cdr3_nt: TGTGCCAGTAGTAAGGAGGGGTCGAGGGGCATGAACACTGAAGCTTTCTTT; cdr3_aa: CASSKEGSRGMNTEAFF
cdr3_length: 15; v_call: TRBV7-2; j_call: TRBJ2-7; clone_size: .; d_call: .; cdr3_nt: TGTGCCAGCAGCTTACTTGGAACTAGCTCCTACGAGCAGTACTTC; cdr3_aa: CASSLLGTSSYEQYF
cdr3_length: 15; v_call: TRBV7-9; j_call: TRBJ2-6; clone_size: .; d_call: .; cdr3_nt: TGTGCCAGCAGCTTATCAGGTTCTGGGGCCAACGTCCTGACTTTC; cdr3_aa: CASSLSGSGANVLTF
cdr3_length: 13; v_call: TRBV6-6; j_call: TRBJ2-2; clone_size: .; d_call: .; cdr3_nt: TGTGCCAGCAGTCGACAGGAAACCGGGGAGCTGTTTTTT; cdr3_aa: CASSRQETGELFF
cdr3_length: 15; v_call: TRBV5-1; j_call: TRBJ1-2; clone_size: .; d_call: .; cdr3_nt: TGCGCCAGCAGCTCAGCAGGAGACCGGGGATATGGCTACACCTTC; cdr3_aa: CASSSAGDRGYGYTF
cdr3_length: 13; v_call: TRBV19; j_call: TRBJ1-2; clone_size: .; d_call: .; cdr3_nt: TGTGCCAGTAGTCCGAGGGGAGGAGGAGGCTACACCTTC; cdr3_aa: CASSPRGGGGYTF
cdr3_length: 19; v_call: TRBV6-2/TRBV6-3; j_call: TRBJ2-4; clone_size: once; d_call: .; cdr3_nt: TGTGCCAGCAGCCGAACGACCGGGAGTAACGTCGGGGCCAAAAACATTCAGTACTTC; cdr3_aa: CASSRTTGSNVGAKNIQYF
cdr3_length: 14; v_call: TRBV2; j_call: TRBJ2-3; clone_size: .; d_call: TRBD2; cdr3_nt: TGTGCCTCCAAGCGGGGGGGAGAAACAGATACGCAGTATTTT; cdr3_aa: CASKRGGETDTQYF
cdr3_length: 15; v_call: TRBV5-1; j_call: TRBJ1-6; clone_size: .; d_call: TRBD1; cdr3_nt: TGCGCCAGCAGCTTGGGGGGACAGGGAAACTCACCCCTCCACTTT; cdr3_aa: CASSLGGQGNSPLHF
cdr3_length: 13; v_call: TRBV12-3/TRBV12-4; j_call: TRBJ1-2; clone_size: .; d_call: TRBD1; cdr3_nt: TGTGCCAGCAGTTTCGAGGGGGCTCATGGCTACACCTTC; cdr3_aa: CASSFEGAHGYTF
cdr3_length: 14; v_call: TRBV19; j_call: TRBJ2-5; clone_size: .; d_call: TRBD2; cdr3_nt: TGTGCCAGTAGTATGGGAGGGAACCACGAGACCCAGTACTTC; cdr3_aa: CASSMGGNHETQYF
cdr3_length: 14; v_call: TRBV10-3; j_call: TRBJ2-3; clone_size: .; d_call: .; cdr3_nt: TGTGCCACCACCTTCGGTCGCAATGGTGATACGCAGTATTTT; cdr3_aa: CATTFGRNGDTQYF
cdr3_length: 12; v_call: TRBV30; j_call: TRBJ1-3; clone_size: .; d_call: .; cdr3_nt: TGTGCCTGGAGTGTCAATGGAAACACCATATATTTT; cdr3_aa: CAWSVNGNTIYF
cdr3_length: 16; v_call: TRBV24-1; j_call: TRBJ1-2; clone_size: .; d_call: TRBD1; cdr3_nt: TGTGCCACCAGTGATTTGCTGCCAGGGGGGCTCTATGGCTACACCTTC; cdr3_aa: CATSDLLPGGLYGYTF
cdr3_length: 13; v_call: TRBV27; j_call: TRBJ2-5; clone_size: .; d_call: .; cdr3_nt: TGTGCCAGCAGCATAAAGGGAGGCGAGACCCAGTACTTC; cdr3_aa: CASSIKGGETQYF
cdr3_length: 13; v_call: TRBV5-1; j_call: TRBJ1-2; clone_size: .; d_call: .; cdr3_nt: TGCGCCAGCAGCTTTTCGGAGGCGTATGGCTACACCTTC; cdr3_aa: CASSFSEAYGYTF
cdr3_length: 13; v_call: TRBV30; j_call: TRBJ1-1; clone_size: .; d_call: .; cdr3_nt: TGTGCCTGGAGTGGACAGGTGAACACTGAAGCTTTCTTT; cdr3_aa: CAWSGQVNTEAFF
cdr3_length: 15; v_call: TRBV5-4; j_call: TRBJ2-7; clone_size: .; d_call: TRBD1; cdr3_nt: TGTGCCAGCAGCTTAAACAGGGGCATCCTTTTCGAGCAGTACTTC; cdr3_aa: CASSLNRGILFEQYF
cdr3_length: 16; v_call: TRBV21-1; j_call: TRBJ2-2; clone_size: .; d_call: .; cdr3_nt: TGTGCCAGCAGCAAAGTGGGCAGGGCGAACACCGGGGAGCTGTTTTTT; cdr3_aa: CASSKVGRANTGELFF
cdr3_length: 15; v_call: TRBV5-1; j_call: TRBJ2-3; clone_size: .; d_call: TRBD2; cdr3_nt: TGCGCCAGCAGCTCGGGACTAGCGGGGAAAGATACGCAGTATTTT; cdr3_aa: CASSSGLAGKDTQYF
cdr3_length: 16; v_call: TRBV19; j_call: TRBJ2-6; clone_size: .; d_call: .; cdr3_nt: TGTGCCAGTAGTCCCGAGAAGAGGGCAGGGGCCAACGTCCTGACTTTC; cdr3_aa: CASSPEKRAGANVLTF
cdr3_length: 17; v_call: TRBV6-6; j_call: TRBJ1-1; clone_size: .; d_call: TRBD1; cdr3_nt: TGTGCCAGCAGTCCCAGGGGGAAGGTTGCTGGGAACACTGAAGCTTTCTTT; cdr3_aa: CASSPRGKVAGNTEAFF
cdr3_length: 13; v_call: TRBV7-9; j_call: TRBJ2-1; clone_size: .; d_call: .; cdr3_nt: TGTGCCAGCAGCTTAGAGCATGGCGGGGAGCAGTTCTTC; cdr3_aa: CASSLEHGGEQFF